The entry below gives a single T cell receptor (beta chain) sequence along with its context. This record comes from a study of beta chain features in type 1 diabetes. At the level of the study: Healthy donors and patients showed comparable age, gender and cell yields. Across all samples, roughly 100,000,000 sorted cells were examined.

Germline V lookup: CDR1 SNHLY, CDR2 FYNNEI. Unmatched junction bases numbered 9, after V lost 8 bases and J lost 7 bases. The CDR3 loop spans 14 amino acids. Purities in excess of 95% were seen in all sorted populations. Every isolated RNA sample was fully reverse transcribed, so sequencing captured expressed TCRB transcripts. Some clones are missing from TCRdb's copy, which holds only in-frame ones; the method was immunoSEQ multiplex PCR. The sample has 400,000 to 550,000 clones, over 9.5% seen once. The chain joins TRBV2 to TRBJ2-5; 11 bases are shared with TRBD2. The sequence was collected from a woman between 18 and 29 years old in good health. The sequencing input was naive CD4+ T cells from blood. The CDR3 DNA is TGTGCCAGCGGACTAGCGGGCCCTTCAGGGACCCAGTACTTC. As protein: CASGLAGPSGTQYF.